This record concerns one TCR beta chain sequence. This sample is part of a study of blood T cell repertoires in COVID-19. Study-level information: Spain, Italy and the United States supplied samples that represented acute and convalescent COVID-19. Nucleic acid was either cDNA or gDNA, and it came from T cells, B-cell-depleted T cells, or PBMCs.

Under the authors' procedure: Amplification of reference gene primers was used by the study to estimate nucleated cell counts. Assay used: immunoSEQ multiplex PCR; TCRdb lists only in-frame clones, some missing. That table supplies the V and J calls and clone size; D and trimming were determined from the DNA. The sample has some 69,000 clones, approximately 75% seen once. This CDR3 is built from 16 residues. The germline CDR1 and CDR2 sequences are MNHNS and SASEGT. V lost 0 bases, J lost 1 base, and 1 base stayed unmatched. Material: peripheral blood. The rearrangement joins TRBV6-1 to TRBJ2-3; 10 positions match TRBD1. The TCR originated in a human donor in a cohort sampled during active COVID-19. DNA of the CDR3: TGTGCCAGCAGTGAAGCAGGACAGGGGGGCACAGATACGCAGTATTTT. It yields the protein CASSEAGQGGTDTQYF.